The sequence of this T cell receptor (beta chain) was determined in a study of blood T cell repertoires in COVID-19. The length of the CDR3 is 15 residues. Trimming at V came to 0 bases and at J to 6 bases, leaving 5 bases not matched to a gene. Per germline, CDR1 MNHNS and CDR2 SASEGT. TCRdb keeps only in-frame clones here, not all; method: immunoSEQ multiplex PCR. This table has some 160,000 clones, about 85% appearing once. Clinical history as reported by participants underpinned cohort assignment. The sequencing sample was made of PBMCs or T cells enriched from blood (not recorded which). The rearrangement joins TRBV6-1 to TRBJ2-7; TRBD1 matches at 10 bases. The TCR was taken from a woman between 50 and 59 years old who had recovered from COVID-19. CDR3 sequence (DNA): TGTGCCAGCAGTGAAGCGACAGGGGGCGCGGCCGAGCAGTACTTC. Protein: CASSEATGGAAEQYF.